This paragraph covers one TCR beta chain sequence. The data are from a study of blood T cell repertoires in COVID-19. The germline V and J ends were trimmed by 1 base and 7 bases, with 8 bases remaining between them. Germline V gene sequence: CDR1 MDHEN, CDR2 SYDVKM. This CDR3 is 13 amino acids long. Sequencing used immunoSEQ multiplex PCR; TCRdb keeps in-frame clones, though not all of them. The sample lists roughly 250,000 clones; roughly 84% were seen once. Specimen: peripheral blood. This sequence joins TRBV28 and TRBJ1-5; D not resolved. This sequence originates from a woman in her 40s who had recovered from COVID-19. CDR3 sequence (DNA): TGTGCCAGCAGTTTATTGGTTCGGCAGCCCCAGCATTTT. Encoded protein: CASSLLVRQPQHF. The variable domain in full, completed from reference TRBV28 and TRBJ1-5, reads DVKVTQSSRYLVKRTGEKVFLECVQDMDHENMFWYRQDPGLGLRLIYFSYDVKMKEKGDIPEGYSVSREKKERFSLILESASTNQTSMYLCASSLLVRQPQHFGDGTRLSIL.